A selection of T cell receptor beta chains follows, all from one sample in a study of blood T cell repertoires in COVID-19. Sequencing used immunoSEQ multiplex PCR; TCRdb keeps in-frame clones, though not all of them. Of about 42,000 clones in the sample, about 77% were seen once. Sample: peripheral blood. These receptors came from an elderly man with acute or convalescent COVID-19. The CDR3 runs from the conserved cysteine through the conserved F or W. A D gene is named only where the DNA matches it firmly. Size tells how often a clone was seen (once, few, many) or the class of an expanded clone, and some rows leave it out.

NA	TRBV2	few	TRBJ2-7	TGTGCCAGCAGTAGGCAGGGTGGCTACGAGCAGTACTTC	CASSRQGGYEQYF
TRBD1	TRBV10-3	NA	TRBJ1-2	TGTGCCATCTGGGACGGGACAGGGTATGGCTACACCTTC	CAIWDGTGYGYTF
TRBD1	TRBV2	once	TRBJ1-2	TGTGCCAGCACCCTGACAGGGGGGGACTATGGCTACACCTTC	CASTLTGGDYGYTF
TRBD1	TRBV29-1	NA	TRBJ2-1	TGCAGCGTTGAAGATACGGGACAGGCCATTAATGAGCAGTTCTTC	CSVEDTGQAINEQFF
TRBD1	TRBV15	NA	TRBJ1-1	TGTGCCACCAGCAGAGGGGGACAGAAGAACACTGAAGCTTTCTTT	CATSRGGQKNTEAFF
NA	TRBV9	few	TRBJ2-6	TGTGCCAGCAGCTCATACAGTTCTGGGGCCAACGTCCTGACTTTC	CASSSYSSGANVLTF
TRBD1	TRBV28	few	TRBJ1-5	TGTGCCAGCAGGCCTCGGACAGGGTATCAGCCCCAGCATTTT	CASRPRTGYQPQHF
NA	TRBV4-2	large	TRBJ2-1	TGTGCCAGCAGCCACCATACGGGGGTCACGGGGGAGCAGTTCTTC	CASSHHTGVTGEQFF
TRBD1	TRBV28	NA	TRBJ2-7	TGTGCCAGCAGTCTTGGACAGGGGAATTCCCCCTACGAGCAGTACTTC	CASSLGQGNSPYEQYF
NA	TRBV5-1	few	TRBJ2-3	TGCGCCAGCAGCCCCCCAGGGTCAGATACGCAGTATTTT	CASSPPGSDTQYF
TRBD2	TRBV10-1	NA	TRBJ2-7	TGCGCCAGCAGTGACCGGGGGGTTCGAAGGGACGAGCAGTACTTC	CASSDRGVRRDEQYF
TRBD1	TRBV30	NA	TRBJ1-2	TGTGCCTGGAGTCCACAACAGGGGGTGTGGGGCTACACCTTC	CAWSPQQGVWGYTF
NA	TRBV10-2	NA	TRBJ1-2	TGCGCCAGCAGGGGGCAGGGAAATGGCTACACCTTC	CASRGQGNGYTF
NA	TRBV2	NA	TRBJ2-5	TGTGCCAGCAGTGAAGCGCTGGCCGTCGGCGGGGAGACCCAGTACTTC	CASSEALAVGGETQYF
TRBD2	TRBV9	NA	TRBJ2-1	TGTGCCAGCAGCATACGTAGCGGGCGGAGCTCCTACAATGAGCAGTTCTTC	CASSIRSGRSSYNEQFF
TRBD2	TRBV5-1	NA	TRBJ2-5	TGCGCCAGCAGCCAAAAGGGGGGACTAGTGGCTTGGGAGACCCAGTACTTC	CASSQKGGLVAWETQYF
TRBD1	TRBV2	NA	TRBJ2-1	TGTGCCAGCAGTTCGGGACAGCCATGGAATGAGCAGTTCTTC	CASSSGQPWNEQFF
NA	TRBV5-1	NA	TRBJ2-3	TGCGCCAGCAGCTTGCAGGGGTCATTCACAGATACGCAGTATTTT	CASSLQGSFTDTQYF
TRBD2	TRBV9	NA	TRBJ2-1	TGTGCCAGCAGCGCGGGGGGGGCGGCGTACAATGAGCAGTTCTTC	CASSAGGAAYNEQFF
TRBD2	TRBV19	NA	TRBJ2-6	TGTGCCAGTAGTTTGACTAGCGGGGGCTATACCGCGGGGGCCAACGTCCTGACTTTC	CASSLTSGGYTAGANVLTF
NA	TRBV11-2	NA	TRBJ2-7	TGTGCCAGCAGCTTAGTATTGGGGGCCACCACCTACGAGCAGTACTTC	CASSLVLGATTYEQYF
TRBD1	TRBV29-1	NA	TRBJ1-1	TGCAGCGGGGAGGGGGCAGGGGGCCCTTGGAACACTGAAGCTTTCTTT	CSGEGAGGPWNTEAFF
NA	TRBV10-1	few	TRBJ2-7	TGCGCCAGCAGTGAAGGGGGCTCCTACGAGCAGTACTTC	CASSEGGSYEQYF
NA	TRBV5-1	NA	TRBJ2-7	TGCGCCAGCAGCGGGTTCGGCGGCAGGGGAGCGTACGAGCAGTACTTC	CASSGFGGRGAYEQYF
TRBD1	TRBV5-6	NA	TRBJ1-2	TGTGCCAGCAGCTTGGACAGGGGCCCCAATAACTATGGCTACACCTTC	CASSLDRGPNNYGYTF
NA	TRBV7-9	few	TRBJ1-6	TGTGCCAGCAGCTTAGCCTGGACAGTGGGTTCACCCCTCCACTTT	CASSLAWTVGSPLHF
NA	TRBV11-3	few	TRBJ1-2	TGTGCCAGCAGCTTCTCCCCAGGCAACTATGGCTACACCTTC	CASSFSPGNYGYTF
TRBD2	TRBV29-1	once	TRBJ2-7	TGCAGCGGCTCTAGCGGGAGGGCCGGGGTGCAGTACTTC	CSGSSGRAGVQYF
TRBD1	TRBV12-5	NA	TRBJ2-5	TGTGCTAGTGGTACCGACAGGGGAGAGACCCAGTACTTC	CASGTDRGETQYF
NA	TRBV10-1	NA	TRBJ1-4	TGCGCCAGCAGCCAAGACAGAGATTATAATGAAAAACTGTTTTTT	CASSQDRDYNEKLFF
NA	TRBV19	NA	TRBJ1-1	TGTGCCAGTAGGACGGGACACGAAAACACTGAAGCTTTCTTT	CASRTGHENTEAFF
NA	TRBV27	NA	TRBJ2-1	TGTGCCAGCAGTTTGCTAGCGACCTACAATGAGCAGTTCTTC	CASSLLATYNEQFF
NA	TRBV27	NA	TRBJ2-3	TGTGCCAGCAGTCTTCCAAGCGATGGCACAGATACGCAGTATTTT	CASSLPSDGTDTQYF
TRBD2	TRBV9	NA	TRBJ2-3	TGTGCCAGCAGCCATATCCCTCTCGGAGCGGGAGACACAGATACGCAGTATTTT	CASSHIPLGAGDTDTQYF
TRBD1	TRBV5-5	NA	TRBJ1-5	TGTGCCAGCAGCTCGCTAGGGACAGGTGGTCCTCAAGCCCAGCATTTT	CASSSLGTGGPQAQHF
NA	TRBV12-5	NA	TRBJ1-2	TGTGCTAGTGGTTTGGAGGCGGGGGCCTATGGCTACACCTTC	CASGLEAGAYGYTF
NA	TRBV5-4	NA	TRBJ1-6	TGTGCCAGCAGCACACAGGACAAATTTACACTCCACTTT	CASSTQDKFTLHF
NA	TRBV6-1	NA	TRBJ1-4	TGTGCCAGCAGTGAAGGCACAGGGCAATACGAAAAACTGTTTTTT	CASSEGTGQYEKLFF
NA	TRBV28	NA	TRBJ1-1	TGTGCCAGCAGGGAGGCAGTGAACACTGAAGCTTTCTTT	CASREAVNTEAFF
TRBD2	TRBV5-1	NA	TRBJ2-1	TGCGCCAGCAGCTTGGACCTAGCGGGGGGAAATGAGCAGTTCTTC	CASSLDLAGGNEQFF
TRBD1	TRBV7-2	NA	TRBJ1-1	TGTGCCAGCAGCCGCACAGGGGTCGGAGGTGAAGCTTTCTTT	CASSRTGVGGEAFF
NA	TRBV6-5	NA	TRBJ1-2	TGTGCCAGCATGACACCGAACTATGGCTACACCTTC	CASMTPNYGYTF
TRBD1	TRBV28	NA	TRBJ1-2	TGTGCCAGCAGTAGAGGGGGCCTTTATGGCTACACCTTC	CASSRGGLYGYTF
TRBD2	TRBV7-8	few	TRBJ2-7	TGTGCCAGCAGCTTCGTAGGGACTAGCGGATACGAGCAGTACTTC	CASSFVGTSGYEQYF
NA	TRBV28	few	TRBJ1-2	TGTGCCACCAACAGTGGTAACTATGGCTACACCTTC	CATNSGNYGYTF
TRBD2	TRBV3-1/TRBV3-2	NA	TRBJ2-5	TGTGCCAGCAGCCCCCCTGAGACTAGCGGTTGGGGCGCAGAGACCCAGTACTTC	CASSPPETSGWGAETQYF
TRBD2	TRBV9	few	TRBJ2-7	TGTGCCAGCAGCGCTCGACTAGCGGGCTCCTACGAGCAGTACTTC	CASSARLAGSYEQYF
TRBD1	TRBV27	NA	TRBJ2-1	TGTGCCAGCAGACGGGACAGGGAGGGATACAATGAGCAGTTCTTC	CASRRDREGYNEQFF
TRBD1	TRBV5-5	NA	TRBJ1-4	TGTGCCAGCAGCTCCGGACAGGGAAGAACTAATGAAAAACTGTTTTTT	CASSSGQGRTNEKLFF
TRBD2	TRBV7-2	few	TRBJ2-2	TGTGCCAGCAGCCCCCCAAGCGGGAGGGTCACCGGGGAGCTGTTTTTT	CASSPPSGRVTGELFF